This T cell receptor beta chain was obtained from a study of graft-versus-host responses after intestinal transplantation. About the study: Recipients were given multivisceral, liver-intestinal, or isolated intestinal transplants. The whole recipient group had anti-thymocyte globulin induction followed by tacrolimus and steroids for roughly three years.

V gave up 3 bases and J gave up 5 bases, with 13 bases separating them. Germline V gene data show CDR1 as MDHEN and CDR2 as SYDVKM. CDR3 length: 14 residues. General study results and limits: Peak GvH clone levels in circulation were associated with early post-transplant HvG declines. Some GvH clones were seen earlier in gut or blood, suggesting intestinal origin.

As regards this clone: Its antigen remains unidentified.

Data came from immunoSEQ multiplex PCR; TCRdb stores just in-frame clones and leaves some out. The table records about 94,000 clones, around 90% of them present only once. The sequence came from a human donor who received an intestinal transplant. Sequencing used unstimulated CD8+ T cells sorted from spleen or lymph node cells, obtained before intestinal transplant. This chain connects TRBV28 to TRBJ1-1; D unresolved. The CDR3, as DNA: TGTGCCAGCAGTTTGCAGGAAGGGAGGACTGAAGCTTTCTTT. Translating it yields CASSLQEGRTEAFF.